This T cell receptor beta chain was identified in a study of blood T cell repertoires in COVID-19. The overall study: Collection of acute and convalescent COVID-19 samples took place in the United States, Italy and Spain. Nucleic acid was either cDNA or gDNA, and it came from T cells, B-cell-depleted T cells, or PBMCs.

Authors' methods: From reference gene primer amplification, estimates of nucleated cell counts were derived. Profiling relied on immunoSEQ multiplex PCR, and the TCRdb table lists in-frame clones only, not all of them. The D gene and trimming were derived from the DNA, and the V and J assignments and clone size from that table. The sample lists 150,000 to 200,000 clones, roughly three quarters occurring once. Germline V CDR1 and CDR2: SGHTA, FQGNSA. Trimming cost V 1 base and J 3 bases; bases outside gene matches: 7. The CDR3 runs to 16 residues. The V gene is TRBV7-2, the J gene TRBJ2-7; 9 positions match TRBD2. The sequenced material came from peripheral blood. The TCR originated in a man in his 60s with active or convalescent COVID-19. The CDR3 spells CASSLGWREGNYEQYF. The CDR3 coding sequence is TGTGCCAGCAGCTTAGGTTGGCGGGAGGGGAACTACGAGCAGTACTTC.